These T cell receptor beta chains were read from a single sample in a study of T cell responses to AZD1222 COVID-19 vaccine. Clones were read by immunoSEQ multiplex PCR, and TCRdb kept only the in-frame ones, dropping some. The sample shows under 150,000 clones, under 90% of them seen only once. The material was peripheral blood, obtained 28 days after the second AZD1222 dose. The receptors were gathered from an adult who received the AZD1222 COVID-19 vaccine. CDR3s include the opening cysteine and the closing phenylalanine or tryptophan. Fields, in order: clone size, J gene, V gene, D gene, CDR3 protein, CDR3 DNA. A D gene is named only where the DNA matches it firmly. Size is omitted from some rows. Given values are once, few, many or a class for expanded clones.

>.|TRBJ1-5|TRBV28|.
CASSPPGTSISRHQPQHF
TGTGCCAGCAGTCCCCCCGGGACGTCAATATCAAGGCATCAGCCCCAGCATTTT
>.|TRBJ1-1|TRBV6-4|.
CASSAQGGVNTEAFF
TGTGCCAGCAGTGCCCAGGGAGGGGTTAACACTGAAGCTTTCTTT
>.|TRBJ2-3|TRBV6-5|TRBD2
CASSPTSGGTDTQYF
TGTGCCAGCAGCCCCACTAGCGGGGGGACAGATACGCAGTATTTT
>.|TRBJ1-4|TRBV2|TRBD1
CASCPWTGDEKLFF
TGTGCCAGCTGCCCCTGGACAGGGGATGAAAAACTGTTTTTT
>.|TRBJ2-3|TRBV7-3|.
CASSPSRRGGMTTDTQYF
TGTGCCAGCAGCCCCTCCCGGAGGGGGGGGATGACAACAGATACGCAGTATTTT
>once|TRBJ1-1|TRBV28|.
CASSEAGSEAFF
TGTGCCAGCAGCGAGGCCGGGAGTGAAGCTTTCTTT
>.|TRBJ2-2|TRBV7-3|.
CASSLSHNTGELFF
TGTGCCAGCAGCTTATCACATAACACCGGGGAGCTGTTTTTT
>.|TRBJ2-3|TRBV5-1|.
CASTGRGRTDTQYF
TGCGCCAGCACTGGCCGGGGACGCACAGATACGCAGTATTTT
>.|TRBJ2-7|TRBV11-2|.
CASSLGSADSYEQYF
TGTGCCAGCAGCTTAGGTAGCGCGGACTCCTACGAGCAGTACTTC
>.|TRBJ1-1|TRBV7-2|.
CASSSITGMGNTEAFF
TGTGCCAGCAGCTCGATAACAGGGATGGGAAACACTGAAGCTTTCTTT
>.|TRBJ2-1|TRBV5-1|TRBD2
CASSRPSTGGPGNEQFF
TGCGCCAGCAGCAGGCCGAGCACGGGAGGGCCGGGGAATGAGCAGTTCTTC
>.|TRBJ1-3|TRBV27|.
CASSLRPSSGNTIYF
TGTGCCAGCAGTTTAAGGCCCAGCTCTGGAAACACCATATATTTT
>.|TRBJ2-3|TRBV6-5|.
CASSYDPSDTQYF
TGTGCCAGCAGTTATGATCCCTCCGATACGCAGTATTTT
>.|TRBJ1-1|TRBV11-1|.
CASSFSFLSTEAFF
TGTGCCAGCAGCTTTTCCTTCTTGAGCACTGAAGCTTTCTTT
>.|TRBJ1-3|TRBV9|.
CASSFRESGNTIYF
TGTGCCAGCAGCTTCAGGGAATCAGGAAACACCATATATTTT
>few|TRBJ2-1|TRBV28|.
CASRTSPGSYNEQFF
TGTGCCAGCCGCACGAGCCCGGGGTCCTACAATGAGCAGTTCTTC
>.|TRBJ1-1|TRBV11-3|TRBD1
CASSSGGETEAFF
TGTGCCAGCAGCTCAGGGGGGGAAACTGAAGCTTTCTTT
>.|TRBJ1-3|TRBV5-1|.
CASSLDGAGGNTIYF
TGCGCCAGCAGCTTGGACGGGGCGGGTGGAAACACCATATATTTT
>.|TRBJ2-5|TRBV30|TRBD2
CAWSLAGGEETQYF
TGTGCCTGGAGCCTAGCGGGGGGCGAAGAGACCCAGTACTTC
>.|TRBJ2-2|TRBV9|.
CASSFYGGADGELFF
TGTGCCAGCAGCTTCTATGGGGGGGCGGACGGGGAGCTGTTTTTT
>.|TRBJ2-2|TRBV11-2|TRBD2
CASSSAGGPAGELFF
TGTGCCAGCAGCTCCGCGGGGGGGCCGGCCGGGGAGCTGTTTTTT
>.|TRBJ1-4|TRBV5-1|.
CASSPEGRVSEKLFF
TGCGCCAGCAGCCCGGAGGGCAGGGTATCTGAAAAACTGTTTTTT
>.|TRBJ1-4|TRBV6-1|.
CASSERKSTNEKLFF
TGTGCCAGCAGTGAGAGGAAGTCAACTAATGAAAAACTGTTTTTT
>.|TRBJ2-6|TRBV5-5|.
CASSLAGANVLTF
TGTGCCAGCAGCTTGGCTGGGGCCAACGTCCTGACTTTC
>.|TRBJ1-3|TRBV5-1|TRBD1
CASSGQASGNTIYF
TGCGCCAGCAGTGGACAGGCCTCTGGAAACACCATATATTTT
>.|TRBJ1-6|TRBV11-2|.
CASSPSRGASYNSPLHF
TGTGCCAGCAGCCCAAGCAGGGGAGCCTCCTATAATTCACCCCTCCACTTT
>.|TRBJ1-4|TRBV4-2|.
CASSQDIIRGSEKLFF
TGTGCCAGCAGCCAAGATATTATAAGGGGAAGTGAAAAACTGTTTTTT
>.|TRBJ2-7|TRBV12-3/TRBV12-4|.
CASSPSPRPEQYF
TGTGCCAGCAGTCCCTCCCCGCGCCCCGAGCAGTACTTC
>.|TRBJ1-1|TRBV29-1|.
CSARSTEAFF
TGCAGCGCCCGTTCCACGGAAGCTTTCTTT